This entry is about one T cell receptor (beta chain). Original data processing: Nucleated cell counts were estimated from reference gene primer amplification. Some clones are missing from TCRdb's copy, which holds only in-frame ones; the method was immunoSEQ multiplex PCR. V, J and clone size are taken as reported in that table, and D and trimming were inferred from the DNA itself. The sample carries more than 250,000 clones, 80% to 90% recorded once. Followed longitudinally, the Seattle patients had been enrolled during active infection. The CDR3 sequence is 18 residues long. The germline gives CDR1 MRHNA, CDR2 SNTAGT. V trimming: 2 bases; J trimming: 3 bases; junction bases outside the gene matches: 10. These data belong to a study of blood T cell repertoires in COVID-19. About the research overall: From the United States, Italy and Spain came samples of acute and convalescent COVID-19.

V is TRBV6-4 and J is TRBJ2-1; 10 bases match TRBD2. The TCR sequence derives from a woman aged 45 to 65 with COVID-19, enrolled during active disease. Source material: peripheral blood. CDR3 nucleotide sequence: TGTGCCAGCAGTGACCAGCCTAGCGGGAGATATCACTACAATGAGCAGTTCTTC. It codes for CASSDQPSGRYHYNEQFF.